This T cell receptor (beta chain) came from a study of T cell responses to AZD1222 COVID-19 vaccine. Whole-study results and caveats: Mapped onto spike, vaccine-associated CD4 TCRs spanned it and were dominant at 160-218 and 743-854.

The CDR3 consists of 13 residues. V shed 7 bases and J 0 bases; nucleotides not matched to a gene: 3. From germline, CDR1 is SQVTM and CDR2 ANQGSEA. This clone appeared a single time. Its specificity is not known. This table comes from immunoSEQ multiplex PCR, and its TCRdb copy is limited to in-frame clones, with some not included. This repertoire shows fewer than 200,000 clones, roughly 91% found once; its top ten account for roughly 1.7%. The sample was peripheral blood, taken on day 0 of AZD1222 vaccination. The rearrangement uses TRBV29-1 and TRBJ2-7, with TRBD1 matching 10 bases. The origin of this receptor is an adult in good health. DNA of the CDR3: TGCAGCGGCGGGGACAGGGGCTCCTACGAGCAGTACTTC. This translates into CSGGDRGSYEQYF.